The 11 T cell receptor beta chains below were found in one sample sequenced in a study of CD8+ T cells in alopecia areata. Treatment described: oral pan-JAK inhibitor, 5-10 mg twice daily. Extracted from the samples, RNA was reverse transcribed into cDNA to serve as the sequencing template. Sequencing used immunoSEQ multiplex PCR; TCRdb keeps in-frame clones, though not all of them. Among roughly 190,000 clones listed, around 64% were seen once. The source was CD4+ T cells sorted from blood, collected at roughly week 49, from a patient treated with tofacitinib. These receptors were taken from a human donor with alopecia areata.

The count of this clone is one. The chain uses TRBV15 and TRBJ1-2; 9 bases map to TRBD1. The CDR3 is 13 residues long. The J segment lost 5 bases and the V segment lost 6 bases, leaving 4 bases of the junction unmatched. The germline V gene encodes CDR1 LNHNV and CDR2 YYDKDF (reference sequence). The CDR3 DNA reads TGTGCCACCAGGCGACAGGGGGAATATGGCTACACCTTC. This codes for CATRRQGEYGYTF.

The rearrangement links TRBV30 to TRBJ1-1, with unresolved D. The CDR3 has 15 residues. Germline CDR1 reads GTSNPN; CDR2 reads SVGIG (reference sequence). Trimming removed 3 bases from V and 0 bases from J, with 14 bases in between. The CDR3 DNA follows: TGTGCCTGGAGCATATCGGGATTACTGAACACTGAAGCTTTCTTT. It codes for CAWSISGLLNTEAFF.

The rearrangement uses TRBV11-2 and TRBJ1-1; no clear D gene. CDR1 is SGHAT, CDR2 FQNNGV, per germline. The CDR3 covers 13 residues. Trimming left V 4 bases short and J 7 bases short, with 13 bases between. CDR3 DNA: TGTGCCAGCAGCTACGGGAGTCCAAATGAAGCTTTCTTT. It codes for CASSYGSPNEAFF.

The chain couples TRBV7-2 to TRBJ2-1; D unresolved. The V gene lost 3 bases and the J gene lost 6 bases, with 9 bases spanning the gap. The CDR3 contains 13 residues. CDR1 and CDR2 (germline): SGHTA, FQGNSA. CDR3: CASSFTLSNEQFF. Here the CDR3 DNA reads TGTGCCAGCAGCTTCACCCTTAGCAATGAGCAGTTCTTC.

The genes are TRBV7-9 and TRBJ2-3, with 7 bases fitting TRBD2. Losses at the gene ends were 8 bases for V and 3 bases for J; bases not matched to a gene: 8. Per the germline V gene, CDR1 is SEHNR and CDR2 is FQNEAQ (reference sequence). The CDR3 covers 14 residues. The chain's CDR3 is CASCPAGRTDTQYF. In DNA form, the CDR3 reads TGTGCCAGCTGCCCAGCGGGGAGAACAGATACGCAGTATTTT.

The chain carries TRBV18 and TRBJ2-3; D gene uncertain. This CDR3 region has 13 residues. V lost 8 bases and J lost 4, with 13 bases in between. Germline-derived CDR1 and CDR2 are KGHSH and LQKENI. CDR3 amino acids: CASRYGLADTQYF. The CDR3 DNA follows: TGTGCCAGCAGATACGGGTTGGCAGATACGCAGTATTTT.

This clone was counted only a few times. V is TRBV2 and J is TRBJ1-5; 11 bases agree with TRBD1. CDR1 SNHLY and CDR2 FYNNEI come from the germline V gene. This CDR3 contains 15 residues. The V segment lost 7 bases and the J segment 7 bases; nucleotides outside the gene matches: 9. CDR3 sequence reads: CASIKDRGQRQPQHF. The CDR3, as DNA: TGTGCCAGCATTAAGGACAGGGGGCAAAGACAGCCCCAGCATTTT.

In its sample, this clone was seen a few times. The chain couples TRBV6-6 to TRBJ1-2, with a weak D call TRBD1 (5 bases). The V and J ends lost 5 bases and 6 bases respectively, with 16 bases between them. The germline CDR1 and CDR2 sequences are MNHNY and SVGAGI (reference sequence). The CDR3 contains 14 residues. The DNA for the CDR3 is TGTGCCAGCAGTCACCAGGGTGGGAGGGATGGCTACACCTTC. This encodes CASSHQGGRDGYTF.

This chain connects TRBV29-1 to TRBJ1-2; D remains unclear. Trimming took 5 bases from V and 6 from J, leaving 7 bases between them. CDR3 length: 10 amino acids. Germline CDR1 is SQVTM and CDR2 is ANQGSEA. CDR3 in amino acids: CSVNQDGYTF. CDR3 nucleotides: TGCAGCGTTAATCAGGATGGCTACACCTTC. Complete variable domain (other parts from reference TRBV29-1 and TRBJ1-2): SAVISQKPSRDICQRGTSLTIQCQVDSQVTMMFWYRQQPGQSLTLIATANQGSEATYESGFVIDKFPISRPNLTFSTLTVSNMSPEDSSIYLCSVNQDGYTFGSGTRLTVV.

The CDR3 sequence: CASSPLAGTPSYNEQFF. CDR3 coding DNA: TGCGCCAGCAGCCCTCTAGCGGGGACCCCCTCCTACAATGAGCAGTTCTTC. This chain uses TRBV5-1 with TRBJ2-1; 9 positions match TRBD2. The CDR3 is 17 amino acids. Germline CDR1 reads SGHRS; CDR2 reads YFSETQ. V gave up 4 bases and J gave up 0 bases; unmatched junction bases: 8.

The J gene is TRBJ2-7, the V gene TRBV30, with D possibly TRBD1 on 5 matching bases. The CDR3 is made up of 14 amino acids. Germline CDR1 GTSNPN, CDR2 SVGIG (reference sequence). V lost 0 bases, J lost 0 bases, and 9 bases lay in between. CDR3: CAWSVDSFSYEQYF. CDR3 coding DNA: TGTGCCTGGAGTGTAGACAGCTTCTCCTACGAGCAGTACTTC.